The rows below give T cell receptor beta chains drawn from one sample of a study of radiotherapy plus CTLA-4 blockade in lung cancer. Only in-frame clones appear in the TCRdb table, and some are missing; sequencing was by immunoSEQ multiplex PCR. The sample records about 87,000 clones, around nine tenths being singletons. This specimen consisted of peripheral blood, obtained from a patient treated with radiotherapy plus ipilimumab. All receptors derive from a human donor with non-small cell lung cancer that progressed on radiotherapy plus ipilimumab. Each CDR3 is given with its conserved first and last residue. D genes are given only for firm matches. The listing skips clone size in some rows; elsewhere it reads once, few, many or a size class.

V gene	J gene	D gene	clone size	CDR3 protein
TRBV11-2	TRBJ2-7	NA	NA	CASSSDRDWENEQYF
TRBV7-9	TRBJ1-4	TRBD1	NA	CASSPGQGGEKLFF
TRBV5-5	TRBJ2-7	NA	NA	CASSPGPGVHEQYF
TRBV7-6	TRBJ1-5	TRBD1	NA	CASSSTGPGNQPQHF
TRBV11-3	TRBJ2-1	TRBD2	NA	CASSFAGEGYNEQFF
TRBV11-3	TRBJ2-3	NA	NA	CASSFLPGATQYF
TRBV5-4	TRBJ2-2	NA	NA	CASSTWRAGTGELFF
TRBV7-2	TRBJ2-3	NA	few	CASSLLPGTSTDTQYF
TRBV6-6	TRBJ2-1	TRBD1	NA	CASSQGVWGNEQFF
TRBV4-2	TRBJ2-7	TRBD2	NA	CASSQDGLAVYEQYF
TRBV19	TRBJ1-5	NA	NA	CASSIVGGVVGQPQHF
TRBV5-1	TRBJ2-2	TRBD1	NA	CASSPDRDGELFF
TRBV28	TRBJ1-5	NA	NA	CASSLFHQPQHF
TRBV19	TRBJ1-1	TRBD1	NA	CASSKRDRGNTEAFF
TRBV27	TRBJ1-5	NA	NA	CASSLFGSNQPQHF
TRBV5-5	TRBJ1-6	NA	NA	CASSYIQGADNSPLHF
TRBV7-8	TRBJ2-5	TRBD2	NA	CASSLLAGVYQETQYF
TRBV27	TRBJ1-6	NA	NA	CASSLSDLLGYNSPLHF
TRBV9	TRBJ2-1	NA	NA	CASSVVSGYEQFF
TRBV11-2	TRBJ2-1	TRBD2	NA	CASSLDWTSGSSEQFF
TRBV14	TRBJ1-3	NA	NA	CASSPDFAGRSGNTIYF
TRBV5-4	TRBJ2-5	NA	NA	CASSLGTGAGETQYF
TRBV5-6	TRBJ2-3	NA	NA	CASSSVAGAKDTQYF
TRBV19	TRBJ1-1	NA	few	CASSTHSLMNTEAFF
TRBV5-1	TRBJ1-2	NA	NA	CASSPEEGRGYTF
TRBV5-4	TRBJ2-3	NA	NA	CASSLVGSTDTQYF
TRBV4-2	TRBJ1-5	NA	NA	CASRSDLLGNQPQHF
TRBV27	TRBJ1-1	NA	NA	CASSSIGSNTEAFF
TRBV27	TRBJ2-5	NA	NA	CASSLSWGLETQYF
TRBV11-2	TRBJ2-7	NA	NA	CASSQRGAASYEQYF
TRBV7-8	TRBJ2-2	NA	NA	CASRVQATGELFF
TRBV28	TRBJ1-5	TRBD1	NA	CASGSVGQGVQPQHF
TRBV10-3	TRBJ2-2	NA	NA	CAITGQNTGELFF
TRBV25-1	TRBJ2-2	NA	NA	CASSGGGGANTGELFF
TRBV11-2	TRBJ1-2	NA	NA	CASSSGTAYTF
TRBV5-1	TRBJ2-7	TRBD2	NA	CASSLGGLAGEGYEQYF
TRBV5-1	TRBJ2-5	TRBD2	NA	CASSLELAGMETQYF
TRBV4-1	TRBJ2-5	NA	NA	CASSQGLTQETQYF
TRBV5-1	TRBJ1-3	TRBD1	NA	CASALGQLTGNTIYF
TRBV6-1	TRBJ1-2	NA	NA	CASSEANGPYKYTF
TRBV7-2	TRBJ1-4	NA	few	CASSMRSTNEKLFF